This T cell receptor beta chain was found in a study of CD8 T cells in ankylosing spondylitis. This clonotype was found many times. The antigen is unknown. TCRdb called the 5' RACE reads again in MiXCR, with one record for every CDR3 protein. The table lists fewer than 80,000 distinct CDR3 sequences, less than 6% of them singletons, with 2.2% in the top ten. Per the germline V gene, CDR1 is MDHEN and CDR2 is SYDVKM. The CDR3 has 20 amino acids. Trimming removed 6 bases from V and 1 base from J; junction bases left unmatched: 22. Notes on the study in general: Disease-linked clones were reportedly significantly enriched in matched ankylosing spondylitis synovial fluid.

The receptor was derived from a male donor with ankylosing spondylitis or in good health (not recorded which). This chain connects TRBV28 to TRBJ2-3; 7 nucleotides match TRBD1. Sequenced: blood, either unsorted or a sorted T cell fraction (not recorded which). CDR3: CASRPPDRVPYLHRTDTQYF. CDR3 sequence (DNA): TGTGCCAGCAGGCCGCCCGACAGGGTCCCTTACCTCCATCGCACAGATACGCAGTATTTT.